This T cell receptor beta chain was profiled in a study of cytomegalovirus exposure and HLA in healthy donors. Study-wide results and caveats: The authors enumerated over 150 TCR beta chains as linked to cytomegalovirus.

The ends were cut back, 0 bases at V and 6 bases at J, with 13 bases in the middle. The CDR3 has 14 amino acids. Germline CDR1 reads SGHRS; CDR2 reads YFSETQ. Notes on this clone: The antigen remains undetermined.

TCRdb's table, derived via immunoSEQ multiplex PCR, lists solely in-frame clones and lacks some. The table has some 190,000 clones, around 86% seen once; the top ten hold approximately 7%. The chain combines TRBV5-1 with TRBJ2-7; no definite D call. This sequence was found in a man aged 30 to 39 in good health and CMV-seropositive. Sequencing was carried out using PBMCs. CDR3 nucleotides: TGCGCCAGCAGCTTGGATGGCTACCCTTCCGAGCAGTACTTC. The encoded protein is CASSLDGYPSEQYF.